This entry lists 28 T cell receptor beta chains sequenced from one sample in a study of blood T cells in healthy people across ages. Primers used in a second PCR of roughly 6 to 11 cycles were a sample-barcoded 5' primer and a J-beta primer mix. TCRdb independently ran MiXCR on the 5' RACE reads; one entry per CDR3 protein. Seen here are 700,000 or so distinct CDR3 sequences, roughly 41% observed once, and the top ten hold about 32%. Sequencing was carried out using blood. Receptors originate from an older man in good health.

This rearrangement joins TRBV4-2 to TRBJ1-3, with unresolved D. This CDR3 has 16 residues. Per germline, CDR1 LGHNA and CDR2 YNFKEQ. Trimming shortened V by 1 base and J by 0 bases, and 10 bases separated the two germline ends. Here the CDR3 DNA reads TGTGCCAGCAGCCAAGTCGCCAGCGGCTCTGGAAACACCATATATTTT. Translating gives CASSQVASGSGNTIYF.

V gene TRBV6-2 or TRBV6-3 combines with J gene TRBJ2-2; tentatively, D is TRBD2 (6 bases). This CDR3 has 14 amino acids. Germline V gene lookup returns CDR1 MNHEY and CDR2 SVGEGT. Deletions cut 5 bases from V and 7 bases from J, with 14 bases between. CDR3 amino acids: CASSPRLVGGELFF. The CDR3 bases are TGTGCCAGCAGTCCCCGACTAGTCGGCGGGGAGCTGTTTTTT.

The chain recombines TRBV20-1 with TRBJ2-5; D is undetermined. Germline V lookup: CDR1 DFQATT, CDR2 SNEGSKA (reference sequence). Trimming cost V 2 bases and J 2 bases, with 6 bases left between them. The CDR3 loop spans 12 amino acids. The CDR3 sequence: CSARTPQETQYF. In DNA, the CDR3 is TGCAGTGCTAGAACTCCTCAAGAGACCCAGTACTTC.

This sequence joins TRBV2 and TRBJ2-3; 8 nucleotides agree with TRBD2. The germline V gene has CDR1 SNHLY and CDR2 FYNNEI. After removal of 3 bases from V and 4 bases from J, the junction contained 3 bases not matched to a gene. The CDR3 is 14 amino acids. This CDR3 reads CASSERGVADTQYF. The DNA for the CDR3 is TGTGCCAGCAGTGAGCGGGGGGTCGCAGATACGCAGTATTTT.

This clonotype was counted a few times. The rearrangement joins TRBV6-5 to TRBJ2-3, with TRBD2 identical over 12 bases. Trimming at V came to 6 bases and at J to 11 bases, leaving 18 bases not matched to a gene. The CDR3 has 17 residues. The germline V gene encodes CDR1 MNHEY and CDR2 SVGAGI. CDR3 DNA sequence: TGTGCCAGCAGCTACCGCGGACTAGCGGGAAATGTTGGTAAGCAGTATTTT. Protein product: CASSYRGLAGNVGKQYF.

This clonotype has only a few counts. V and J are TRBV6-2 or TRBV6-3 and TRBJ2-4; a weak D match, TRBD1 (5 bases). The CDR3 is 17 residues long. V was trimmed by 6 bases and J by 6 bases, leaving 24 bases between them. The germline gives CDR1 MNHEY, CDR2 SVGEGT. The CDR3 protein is CASRPPLIQAGVNIQYF. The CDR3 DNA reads TGTGCCAGCAGGCCACCGCTAATACAGGCAGGTGTAAACATTCAGTACTTC.

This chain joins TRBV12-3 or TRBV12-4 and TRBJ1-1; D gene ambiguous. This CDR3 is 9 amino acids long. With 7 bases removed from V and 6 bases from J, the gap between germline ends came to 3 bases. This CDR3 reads CASNPEAFF. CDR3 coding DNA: TGTGCCAGCAATCCTGAAGCTTTCTTT.

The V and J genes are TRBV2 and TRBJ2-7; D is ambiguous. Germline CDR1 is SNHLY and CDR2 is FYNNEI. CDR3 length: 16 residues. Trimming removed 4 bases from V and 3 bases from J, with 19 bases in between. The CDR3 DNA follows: TGTGCCAGCAGTGTTGAAGGCAGATTCCCGTACTACGAGCAGTACTTC. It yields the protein CASSVEGRFPYYEQYF.

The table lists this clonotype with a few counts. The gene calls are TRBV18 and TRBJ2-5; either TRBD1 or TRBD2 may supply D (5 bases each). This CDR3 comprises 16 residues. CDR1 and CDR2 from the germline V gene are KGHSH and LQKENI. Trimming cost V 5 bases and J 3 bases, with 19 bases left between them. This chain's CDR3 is CASSVIRDPLEETQYF. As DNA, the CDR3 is TGTGCCAGCTCAGTGATCCGGGACCCCTTGGAAGAGACCCAGTACTTC. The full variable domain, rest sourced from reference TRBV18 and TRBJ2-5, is NAGVMQNPRHLVRRRGQEARLRCSPMKGHSHVYWYRQLPEEGLKFMVYLQKENIIDESGMPKERFSAEFPKEGPSILRIQQVVRGDSAAYFCASSVIRDPLEETQYFGPGTRLLVL.

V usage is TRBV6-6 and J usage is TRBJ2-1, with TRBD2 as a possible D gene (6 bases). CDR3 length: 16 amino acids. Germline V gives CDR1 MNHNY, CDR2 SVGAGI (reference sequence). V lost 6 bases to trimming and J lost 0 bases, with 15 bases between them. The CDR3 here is CASSLIAASSYNEQFF. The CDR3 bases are TGTGCCAGCAGCCTAATAGCGGCGAGCTCCTACAATGAGCAGTTCTTC.

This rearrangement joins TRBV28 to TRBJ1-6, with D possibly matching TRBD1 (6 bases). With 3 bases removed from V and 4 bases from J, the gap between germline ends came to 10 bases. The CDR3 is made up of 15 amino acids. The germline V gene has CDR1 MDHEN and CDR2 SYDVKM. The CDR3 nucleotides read TGTGCCAGCAGTTTCCCCGGACAGTATAATTCACCCCTCCACTTT. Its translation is CASSFPGQYNSPLHF.

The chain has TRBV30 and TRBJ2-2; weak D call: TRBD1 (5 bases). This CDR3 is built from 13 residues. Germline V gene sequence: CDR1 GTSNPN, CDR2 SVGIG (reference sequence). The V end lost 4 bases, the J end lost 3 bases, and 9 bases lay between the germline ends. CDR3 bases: TGTGCCTGGACAGGGTTTGACACCGGGGAGCTGTTTTTT. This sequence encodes CAWTGFDTGELFF.

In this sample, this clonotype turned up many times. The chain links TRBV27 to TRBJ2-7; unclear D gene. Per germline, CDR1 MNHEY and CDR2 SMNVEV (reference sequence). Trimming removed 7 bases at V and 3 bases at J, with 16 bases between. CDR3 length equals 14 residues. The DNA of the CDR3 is TGTGCCAGCAAACAAGGACGTATGTTCTACGAGCAGTACTTC. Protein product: CASKQGRMFYEQYF.

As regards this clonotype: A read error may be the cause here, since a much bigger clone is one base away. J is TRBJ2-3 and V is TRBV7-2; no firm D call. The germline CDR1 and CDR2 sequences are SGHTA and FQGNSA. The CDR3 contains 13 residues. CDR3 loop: CAGSESSTDTQYF. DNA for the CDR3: TGTGCCGGCAGTGAATCTAGCACAGATACGCAGTATTTT.

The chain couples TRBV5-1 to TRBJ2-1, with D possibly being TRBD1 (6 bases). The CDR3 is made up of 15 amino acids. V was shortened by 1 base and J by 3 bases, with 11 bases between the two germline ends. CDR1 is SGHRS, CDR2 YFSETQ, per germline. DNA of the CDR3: TGCGCCAGCAGCTTGCGTTCAGGGGACTACAATGAGCAGTTCTTC. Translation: CASSLRSGDYNEQFF.

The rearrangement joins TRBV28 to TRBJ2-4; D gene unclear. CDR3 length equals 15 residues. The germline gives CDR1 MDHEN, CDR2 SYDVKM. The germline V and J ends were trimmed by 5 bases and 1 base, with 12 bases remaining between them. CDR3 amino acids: CASSPLSEAKNIQYF. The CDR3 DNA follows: TGTGCCAGCAGTCCACTGAGTGAGGCCAAAAACATTCAGTACTTC.

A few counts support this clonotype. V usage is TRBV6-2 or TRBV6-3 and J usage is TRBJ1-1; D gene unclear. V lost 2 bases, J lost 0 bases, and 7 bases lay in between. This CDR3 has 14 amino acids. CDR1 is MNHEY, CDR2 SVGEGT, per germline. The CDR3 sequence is CASSYGRLNTEAFF. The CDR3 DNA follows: TGTGCCAGCAGTTACGGACGTTTGAACACTGAAGCTTTCTTT.

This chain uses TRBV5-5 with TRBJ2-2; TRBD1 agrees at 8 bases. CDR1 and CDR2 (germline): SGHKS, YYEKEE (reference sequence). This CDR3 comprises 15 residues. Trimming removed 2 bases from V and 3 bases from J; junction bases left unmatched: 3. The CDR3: CASSLQGEYTGELFF. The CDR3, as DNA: TGTGCCAGCAGCTTACAGGGGGAGTACACCGGGGAGCTGTTTTTT.

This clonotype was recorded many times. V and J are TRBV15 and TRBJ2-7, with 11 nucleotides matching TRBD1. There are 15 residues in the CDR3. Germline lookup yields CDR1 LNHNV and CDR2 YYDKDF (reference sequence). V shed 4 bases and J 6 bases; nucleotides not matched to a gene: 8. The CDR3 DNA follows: TGTGCCACCAGCAATAGGGACAGGGGGTCCGCCGAGCAGTACTTC. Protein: CATSNRDRGSAEQYF.

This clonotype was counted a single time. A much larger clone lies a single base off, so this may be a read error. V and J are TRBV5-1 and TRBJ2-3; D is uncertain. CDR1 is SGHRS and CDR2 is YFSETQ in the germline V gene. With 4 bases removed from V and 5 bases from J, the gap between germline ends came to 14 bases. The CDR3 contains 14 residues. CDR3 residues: CASSRQQYGDTQYF. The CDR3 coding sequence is TGCGCCAGCAGCCGTCAGCAGTACGGAGATACGCAGTATTTT. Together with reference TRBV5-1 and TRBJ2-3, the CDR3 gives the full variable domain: KAGVTQTPRYLIKTRGQQVTLSCSPISGHRSVSWYQQTPGQGLQFLFEYFSETQRNKGNFPGRFSGRQFSNSRSEMNVSTLELGDSALYLCASSRQQYGDTQYFGPGTRLTVL.

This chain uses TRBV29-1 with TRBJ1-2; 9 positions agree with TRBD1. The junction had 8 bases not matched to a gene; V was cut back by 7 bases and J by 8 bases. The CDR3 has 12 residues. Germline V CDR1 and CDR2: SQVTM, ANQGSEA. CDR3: CSGMTGGGGYTF. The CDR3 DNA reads TGCAGCGGAATGACAGGGGGAGGGGGCTACACCTTC.

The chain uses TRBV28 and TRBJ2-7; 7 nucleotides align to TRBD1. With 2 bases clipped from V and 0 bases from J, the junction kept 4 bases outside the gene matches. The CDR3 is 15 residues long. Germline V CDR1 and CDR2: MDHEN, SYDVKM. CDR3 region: CASSLRDRISYEQYF. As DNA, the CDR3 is TGTGCCAGCAGTTTAAGGGACAGAATCTCCTACGAGCAGTACTTC. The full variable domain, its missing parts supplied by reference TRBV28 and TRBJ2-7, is DVKVTQSSRYLVKRTGEKVFLECVQDMDHENMFWYRQDPGLGLRLIYFSYDVKMKEKGDIPEGYSVSREKKERFSLILESASTNQTSMYLCASSLRDRISYEQYFGPGTRLTVT.

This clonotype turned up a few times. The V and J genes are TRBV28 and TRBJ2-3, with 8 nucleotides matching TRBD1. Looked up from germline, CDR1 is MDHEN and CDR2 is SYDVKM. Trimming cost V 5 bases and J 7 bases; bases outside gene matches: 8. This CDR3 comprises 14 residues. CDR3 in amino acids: CASSPQQGGNTQYF. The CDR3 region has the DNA TGTGCCAGCAGTCCCCAACAGGGGGGAAATACGCAGTATTTT.

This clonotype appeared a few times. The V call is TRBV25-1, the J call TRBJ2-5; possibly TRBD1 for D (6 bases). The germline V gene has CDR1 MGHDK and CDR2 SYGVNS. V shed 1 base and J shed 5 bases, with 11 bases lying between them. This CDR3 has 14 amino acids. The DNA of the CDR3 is TGTGCCAGCAGTGAATCCTGGGGGCCGGAGACCCAGTACTTC. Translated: CASSESWGPETQYF.

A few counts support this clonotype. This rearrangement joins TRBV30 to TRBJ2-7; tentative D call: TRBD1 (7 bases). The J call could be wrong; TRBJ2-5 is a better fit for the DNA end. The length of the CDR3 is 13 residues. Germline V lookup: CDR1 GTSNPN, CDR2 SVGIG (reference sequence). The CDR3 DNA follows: TGTGCCTGGAGTCTTTCGGGGGACAGGACCCAGTACTTC. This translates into CAWSLSGDRTQYF.

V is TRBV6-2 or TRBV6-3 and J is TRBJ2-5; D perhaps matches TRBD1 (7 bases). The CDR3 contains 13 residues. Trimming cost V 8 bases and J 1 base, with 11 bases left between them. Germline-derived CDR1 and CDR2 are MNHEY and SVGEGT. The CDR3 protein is CASWRDSQETQYF. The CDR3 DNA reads TGTGCCAGCTGGAGGGACAGCCAAGAGACCCAGTACTTC.

The CDR3 DNA follows: TGTGCCAGCAGTGAACTGGGAATGGGCAATGAGCAGTTCTTC. Its translation is CASSELGMGNEQFF. This chain uses TRBV2 with TRBJ2-1; no clear D. Trimming removed 2 bases from V and 6 bases from J, with 11 bases in between. The CDR3 contains 14 residues. The germline V gene has CDR1 SNHLY and CDR2 FYNNEI. Supplemented by reference TRBV2 and TRBJ2-1, the full variable domain reads EPEVTQTPSHQVTQMGQEVILRCVPISNHLYFYWYRQILGQKVEFLVSFYNNEISEKSEIFDDQFSVERPDGSNFTLKIRSTKLEDSAMYFCASSELGMGNEQFFGPGTRLTVL.

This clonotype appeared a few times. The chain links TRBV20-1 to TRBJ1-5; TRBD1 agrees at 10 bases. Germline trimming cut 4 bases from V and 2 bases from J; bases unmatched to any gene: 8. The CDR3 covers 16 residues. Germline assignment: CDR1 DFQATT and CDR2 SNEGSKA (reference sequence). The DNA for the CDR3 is TGCAGTGCTACAAGACAGGGGGCTAGGCGCAATCAGCCCCAGCATTTT. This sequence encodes CSATRQGARRNQPQHF.